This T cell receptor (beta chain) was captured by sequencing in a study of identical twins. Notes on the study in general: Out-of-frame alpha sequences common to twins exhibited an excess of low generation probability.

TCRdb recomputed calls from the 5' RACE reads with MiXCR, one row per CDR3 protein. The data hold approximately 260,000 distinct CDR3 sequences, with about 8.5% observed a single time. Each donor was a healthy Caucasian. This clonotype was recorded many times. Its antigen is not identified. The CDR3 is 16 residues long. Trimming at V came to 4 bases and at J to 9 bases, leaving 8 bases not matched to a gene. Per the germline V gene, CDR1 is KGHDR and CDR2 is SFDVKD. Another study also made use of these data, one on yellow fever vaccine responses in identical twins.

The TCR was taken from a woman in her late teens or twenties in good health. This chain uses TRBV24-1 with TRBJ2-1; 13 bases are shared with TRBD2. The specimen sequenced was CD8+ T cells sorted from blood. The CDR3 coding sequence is TGTGCCACCAGTGACAAAGGACTAGCGGGAGCGTTTGAGCAGTTCTTC. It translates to CATSDKGLAGAFEQFF.